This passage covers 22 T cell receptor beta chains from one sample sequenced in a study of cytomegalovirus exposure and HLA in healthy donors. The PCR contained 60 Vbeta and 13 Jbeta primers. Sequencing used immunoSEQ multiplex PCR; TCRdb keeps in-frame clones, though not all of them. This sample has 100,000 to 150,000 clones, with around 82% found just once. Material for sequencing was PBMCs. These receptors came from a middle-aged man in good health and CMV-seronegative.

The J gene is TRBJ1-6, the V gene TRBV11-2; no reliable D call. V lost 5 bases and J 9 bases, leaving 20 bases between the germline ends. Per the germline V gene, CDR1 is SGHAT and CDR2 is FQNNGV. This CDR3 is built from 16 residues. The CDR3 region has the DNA TGTGCCAGCAGCGATAGCCGAAAGCGTGTTGTTTCACCCCTCCACTTT. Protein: CASSDSRKRVVSPLHF.

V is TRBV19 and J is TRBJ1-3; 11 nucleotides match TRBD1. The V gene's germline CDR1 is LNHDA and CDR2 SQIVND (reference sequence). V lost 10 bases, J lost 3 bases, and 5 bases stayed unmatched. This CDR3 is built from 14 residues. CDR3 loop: CATSDRGLGNTIYF. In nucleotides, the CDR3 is TGTGCCACTTCGGACAGGGGGCTTGGAAACACCATATATTTT. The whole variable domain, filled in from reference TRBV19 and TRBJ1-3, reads DGGITQSPKYLFRKEGQNVTLSCEQNLNHDAMYWYRQDPGQGLRLIYYSQIVNDFQKGDIAEGYSVSREKKESFPLTVTSAQKNPTAFYLCATSDRGLGNTIYFGEGSWLTVV.

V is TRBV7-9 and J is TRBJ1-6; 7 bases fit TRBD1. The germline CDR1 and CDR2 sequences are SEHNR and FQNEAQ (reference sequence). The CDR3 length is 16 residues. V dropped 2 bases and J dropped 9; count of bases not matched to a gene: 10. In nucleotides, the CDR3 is TGTGCCAGCAGCTTACAAAGACAGGGCTCGACTTCACCCCTCCACTTT. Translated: CASSLQRQGSTSPLHF.

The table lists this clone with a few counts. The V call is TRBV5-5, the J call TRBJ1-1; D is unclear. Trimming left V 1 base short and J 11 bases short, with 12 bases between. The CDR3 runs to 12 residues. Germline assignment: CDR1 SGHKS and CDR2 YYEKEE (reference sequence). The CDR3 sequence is CASSLTLPGAFF. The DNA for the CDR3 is TGTGCCAGCAGCTTGACATTGCCCGGGGCTTTCTTT.

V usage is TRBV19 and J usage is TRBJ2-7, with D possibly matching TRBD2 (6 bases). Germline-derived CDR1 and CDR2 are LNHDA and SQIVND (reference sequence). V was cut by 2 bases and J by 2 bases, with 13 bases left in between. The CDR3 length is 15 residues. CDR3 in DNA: TGTGCCAGTAGTATAACCGGAGGGGTTACCTACGAGCAGTACTTC. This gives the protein CASSITGGVTYEQYF.

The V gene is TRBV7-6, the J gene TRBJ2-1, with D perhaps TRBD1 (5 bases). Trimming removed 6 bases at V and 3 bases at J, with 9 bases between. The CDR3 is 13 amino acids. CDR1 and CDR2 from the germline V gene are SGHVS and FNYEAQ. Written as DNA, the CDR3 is TGTGCCAGCAGGGCCACAGGCTACAATGAGCAGTTCTTC. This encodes CASRATGYNEQFF. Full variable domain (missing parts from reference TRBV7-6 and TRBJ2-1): GAGVSQSPRYKVTKRGQDVALRCDPISGHVSLYWYRQALGQGPEFLTYFNYEAQQDKSGLPNDRFSAERPEGSISTLTIQRTEQRDSAMYRCASRATGYNEQFFGPGTRLTVL.

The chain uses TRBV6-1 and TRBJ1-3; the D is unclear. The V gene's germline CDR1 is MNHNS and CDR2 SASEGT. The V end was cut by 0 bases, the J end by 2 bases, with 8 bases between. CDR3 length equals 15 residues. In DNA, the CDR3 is TGTGCCAGCAGTGAAGCGCAGAGGGCTGGAAACACCATATATTTT. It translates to CASSEAQRAGNTIYF.

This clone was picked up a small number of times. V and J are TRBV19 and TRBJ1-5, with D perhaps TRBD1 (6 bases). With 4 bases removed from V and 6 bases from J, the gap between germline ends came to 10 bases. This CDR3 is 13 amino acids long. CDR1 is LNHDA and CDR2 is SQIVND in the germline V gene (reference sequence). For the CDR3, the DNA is TGTGCCAGTAGTAAACAGGGTGGTCAGCCCCAGCATTTT. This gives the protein CASSKQGGQPQHF.

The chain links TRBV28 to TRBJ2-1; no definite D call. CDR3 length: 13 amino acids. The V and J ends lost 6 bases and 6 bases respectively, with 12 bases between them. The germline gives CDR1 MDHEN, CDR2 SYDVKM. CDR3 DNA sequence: TGTGCCAGCAGCATGACGGGTCTCAATGAGCAGTTCTTC. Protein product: CASSMTGLNEQFF.

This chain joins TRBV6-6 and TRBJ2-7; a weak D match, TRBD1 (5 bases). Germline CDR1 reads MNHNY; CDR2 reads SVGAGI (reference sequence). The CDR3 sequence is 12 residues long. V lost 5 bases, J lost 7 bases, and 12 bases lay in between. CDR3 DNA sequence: TGTGCCAGCAGTGCAGGGAATTCGGAGCAGTACTTC. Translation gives CASSAGNSEQYF.

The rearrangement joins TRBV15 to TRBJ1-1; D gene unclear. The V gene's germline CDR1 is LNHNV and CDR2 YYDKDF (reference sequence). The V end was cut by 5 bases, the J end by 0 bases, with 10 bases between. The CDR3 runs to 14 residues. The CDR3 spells CATSLQTMNTEAFF. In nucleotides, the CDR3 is TGTGCCACCAGCTTACAGACCATGAACACTGAAGCTTTCTTT.

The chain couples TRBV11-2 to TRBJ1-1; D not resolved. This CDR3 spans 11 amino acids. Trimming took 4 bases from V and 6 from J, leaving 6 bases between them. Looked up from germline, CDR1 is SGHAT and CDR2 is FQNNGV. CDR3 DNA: TGTGCCAGCAGCTACGGGGCTGAAGCTTTCTTT. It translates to CASSYGAEAFF.

The CDR3 is CASSMQRGDNSPLHF. In nucleotides, the CDR3 is TGTGCCAGTAGTATGCAGCGGGGGGATAATTCACCCCTCCACTTT. The chain combines TRBV19 with TRBJ1-6; maybe TRBD1 (5 bases). Trimming removed 3 bases at V and 5 bases at J, with 11 bases between. The CDR3 totals 15 residues. The germline V gene has CDR1 LNHDA and CDR2 SQIVND (reference sequence). Supplemented by reference TRBV19 and TRBJ1-6, the full variable domain reads DGGITQSPKYLFRKEGQNVTLSCEQNLNHDAMYWYRQDPGQGLRLIYYSQIVNDFQKGDIAEGYSVSREKKESFPLTVTSAQKNPTAFYLCASSMQRGDNSPLHFGNGTRLTVT.

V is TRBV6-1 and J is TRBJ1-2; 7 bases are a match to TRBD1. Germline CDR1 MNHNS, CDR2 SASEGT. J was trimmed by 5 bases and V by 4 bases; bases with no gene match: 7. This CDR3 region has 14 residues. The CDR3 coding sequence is TGTGCCAGCAGTGTGCGGCAGGGGGTATATGGCTACACCTTC. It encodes CASSVRQGVYGYTF.

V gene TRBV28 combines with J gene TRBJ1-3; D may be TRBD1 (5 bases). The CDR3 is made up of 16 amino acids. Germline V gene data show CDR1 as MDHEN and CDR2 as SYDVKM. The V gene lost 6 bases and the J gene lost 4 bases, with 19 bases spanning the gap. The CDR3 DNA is TGTGCCAGCAGACCCGCGGACCGGGCAGGGGGAAACACCATATATTTT. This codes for CASRPADRAGGNTIYF.

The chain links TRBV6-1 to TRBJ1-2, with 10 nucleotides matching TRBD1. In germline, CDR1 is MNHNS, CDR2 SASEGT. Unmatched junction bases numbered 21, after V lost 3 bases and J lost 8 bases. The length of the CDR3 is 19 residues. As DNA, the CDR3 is TGTGCCAGCAGTGATTCGAGGTCACCGGGACAGGGGTTCCTCTGGGGCTACACCTTC. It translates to CASSDSRSPGQGFLWGYTF.

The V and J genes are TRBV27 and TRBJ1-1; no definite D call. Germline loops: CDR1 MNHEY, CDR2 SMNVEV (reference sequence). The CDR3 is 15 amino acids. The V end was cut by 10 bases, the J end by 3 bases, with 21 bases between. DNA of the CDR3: TGTGCCACCCACAAGGGAGCCCAACACGACACTGAAGCTTTCTTT. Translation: CATHKGAQHDTEAFF.

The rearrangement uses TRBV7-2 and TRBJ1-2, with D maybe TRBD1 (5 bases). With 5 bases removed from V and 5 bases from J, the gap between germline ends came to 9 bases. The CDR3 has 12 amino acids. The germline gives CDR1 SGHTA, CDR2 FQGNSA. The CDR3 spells CASSPDRYGYTF. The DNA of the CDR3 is TGTGCCAGCAGCCCTGACAGATATGGCTACACCTTC.

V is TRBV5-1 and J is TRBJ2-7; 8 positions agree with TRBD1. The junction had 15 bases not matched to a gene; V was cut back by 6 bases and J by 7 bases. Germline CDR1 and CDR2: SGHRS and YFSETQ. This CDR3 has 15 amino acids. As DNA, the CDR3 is TGCGCCAGCACCCCCCTTCGGACAGGGTGGAGTGAGCAGTACTTC. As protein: CASTPLRTGWSEQYF.

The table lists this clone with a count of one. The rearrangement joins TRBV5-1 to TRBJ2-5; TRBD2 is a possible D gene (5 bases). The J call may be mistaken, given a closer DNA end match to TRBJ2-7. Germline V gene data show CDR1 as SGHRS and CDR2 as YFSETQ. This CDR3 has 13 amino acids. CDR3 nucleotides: TGCGCCAGCAGCCGAGACGGGGACTACGAGCAGTACTTC. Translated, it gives CASSRDGDYEQYF.

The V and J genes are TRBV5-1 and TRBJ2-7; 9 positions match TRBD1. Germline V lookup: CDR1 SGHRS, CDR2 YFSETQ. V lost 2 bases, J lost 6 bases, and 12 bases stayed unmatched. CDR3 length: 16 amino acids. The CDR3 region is CASSFGWDRVSFEQYF. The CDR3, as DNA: TGCGCCAGCAGCTTCGGCTGGGACAGGGTCTCGTTCGAGCAGTACTTC. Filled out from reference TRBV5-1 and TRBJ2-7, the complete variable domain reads KAGVTQTPRYLIKTRGQQVTLSCSPISGHRSVSWYQQTPGQGLQFLFEYFSETQRNKGNFPGRFSGRQFSNSRSEMNVSTLELGDSALYLCASSFGWDRVSFEQYFGPGTRLTVT.

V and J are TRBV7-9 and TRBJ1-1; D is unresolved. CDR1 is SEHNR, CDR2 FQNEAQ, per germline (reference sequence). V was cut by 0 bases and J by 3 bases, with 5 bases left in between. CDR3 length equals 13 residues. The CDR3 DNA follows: TGTGCCAGCAGCTTAGCGTCAGACACTGAAGCTTTCTTT. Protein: CASSLASDTEAFF.